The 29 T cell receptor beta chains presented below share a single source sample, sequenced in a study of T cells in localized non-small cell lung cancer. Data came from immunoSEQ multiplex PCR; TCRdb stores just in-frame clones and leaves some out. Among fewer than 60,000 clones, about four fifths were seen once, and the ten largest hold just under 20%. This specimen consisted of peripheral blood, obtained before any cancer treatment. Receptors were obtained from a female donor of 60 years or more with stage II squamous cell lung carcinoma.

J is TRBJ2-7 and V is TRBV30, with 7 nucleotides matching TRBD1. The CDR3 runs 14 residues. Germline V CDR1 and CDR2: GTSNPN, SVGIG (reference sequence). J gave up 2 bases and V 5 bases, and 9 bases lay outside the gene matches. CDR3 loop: CAWGRGQPTYEQYF. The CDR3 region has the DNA TGTGCCTGGGGAAGGGGACAGCCAACCTACGAGCAGTACTTC.

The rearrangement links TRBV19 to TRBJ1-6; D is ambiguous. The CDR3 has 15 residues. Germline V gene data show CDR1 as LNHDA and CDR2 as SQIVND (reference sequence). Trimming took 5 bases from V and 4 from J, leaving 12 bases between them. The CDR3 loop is CASSPSDGYNSPLHF. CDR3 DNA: TGTGCCAGTAGTCCTTCGGACGGGTATAATTCACCCCTCCACTTT.

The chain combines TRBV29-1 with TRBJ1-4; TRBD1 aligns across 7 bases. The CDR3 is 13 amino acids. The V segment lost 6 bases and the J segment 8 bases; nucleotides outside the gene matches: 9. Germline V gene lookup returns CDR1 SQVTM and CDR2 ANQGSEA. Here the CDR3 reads CSVRMRTGEKLFF. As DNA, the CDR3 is TGCAGCGTACGAATGAGGACAGGAGAAAAACTGTTTTTT.

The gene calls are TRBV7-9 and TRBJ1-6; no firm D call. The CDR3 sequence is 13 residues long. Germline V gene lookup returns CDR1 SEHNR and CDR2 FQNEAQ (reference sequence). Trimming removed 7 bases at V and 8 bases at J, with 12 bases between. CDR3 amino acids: CASTLEGDSPLHF. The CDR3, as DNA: TGTGCCAGCACACTAGAGGGAGATTCACCCCTCCACTTT.

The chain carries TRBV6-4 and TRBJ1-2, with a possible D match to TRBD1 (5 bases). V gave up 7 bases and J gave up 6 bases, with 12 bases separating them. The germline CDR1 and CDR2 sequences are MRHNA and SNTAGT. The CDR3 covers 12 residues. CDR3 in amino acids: CASTQRGNGYTF. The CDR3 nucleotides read TGTGCCAGCACCCAAAGGGGTAATGGCTACACCTTC.

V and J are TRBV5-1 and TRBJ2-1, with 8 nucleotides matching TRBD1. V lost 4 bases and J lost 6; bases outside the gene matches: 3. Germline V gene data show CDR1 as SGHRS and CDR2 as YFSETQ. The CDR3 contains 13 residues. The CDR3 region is CASSTGQGNEQFF. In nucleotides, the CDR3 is TGCGCCAGCAGCACAGGACAGGGCAATGAGCAGTTCTTC.

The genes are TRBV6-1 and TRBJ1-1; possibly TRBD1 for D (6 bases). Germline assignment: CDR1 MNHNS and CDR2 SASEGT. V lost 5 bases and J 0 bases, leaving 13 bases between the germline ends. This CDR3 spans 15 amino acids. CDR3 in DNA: TGTGCCAGCAGTAGGGGGGCCCCTATGAACACTGAAGCTTTCTTT. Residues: CASSRGAPMNTEAFF.

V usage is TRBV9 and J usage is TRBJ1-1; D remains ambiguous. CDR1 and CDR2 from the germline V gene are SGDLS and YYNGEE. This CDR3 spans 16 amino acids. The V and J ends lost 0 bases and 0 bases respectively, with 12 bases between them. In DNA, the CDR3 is TGTGCCAGCAGCGTAGCCGTCGGACCCATGAACACTGAAGCTTTCTTT. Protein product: CASSVAVGPMNTEAFF.

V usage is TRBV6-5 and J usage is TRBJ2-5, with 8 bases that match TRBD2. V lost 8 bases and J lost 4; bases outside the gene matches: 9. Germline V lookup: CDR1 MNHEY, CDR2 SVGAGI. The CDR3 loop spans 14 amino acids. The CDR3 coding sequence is TGTGCCAGCTCCCCACGGGAGGGGAGAGAGACCCAGTACTTC. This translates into CASSPREGRETQYF.

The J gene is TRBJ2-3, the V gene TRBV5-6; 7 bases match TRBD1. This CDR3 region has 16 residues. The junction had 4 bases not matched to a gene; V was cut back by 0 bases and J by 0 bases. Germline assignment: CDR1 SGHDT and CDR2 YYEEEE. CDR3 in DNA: TGTGCCAGCAGCTTGGTAGGGACAGCTAGCACAGATACGCAGTATTTT. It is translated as CASSLVGTASTDTQYF.

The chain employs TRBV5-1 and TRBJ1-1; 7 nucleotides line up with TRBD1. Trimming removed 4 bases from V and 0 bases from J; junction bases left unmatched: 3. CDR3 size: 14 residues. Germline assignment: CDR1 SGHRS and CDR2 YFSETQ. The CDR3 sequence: CASSPGTVNTEAFF. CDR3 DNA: TGCGCCAGCAGCCCCGGGACAGTGAACACTGAAGCTTTCTTT.

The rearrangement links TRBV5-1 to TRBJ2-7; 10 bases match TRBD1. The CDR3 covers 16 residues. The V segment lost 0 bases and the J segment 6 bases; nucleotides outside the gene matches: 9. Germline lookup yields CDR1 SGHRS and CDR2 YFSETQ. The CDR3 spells CASSLGGQGPTSEQYF. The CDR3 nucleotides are TGCGCCAGCAGCTTGGGGGGACAGGGGCCCACCAGCGAGCAGTACTTC.

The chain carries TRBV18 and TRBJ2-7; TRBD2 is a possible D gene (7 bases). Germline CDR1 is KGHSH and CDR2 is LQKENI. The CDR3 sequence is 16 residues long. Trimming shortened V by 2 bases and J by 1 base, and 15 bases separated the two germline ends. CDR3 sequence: CASSPVGGGLSYEQYF. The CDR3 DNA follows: TGTGCCAGCTCACCAGTCGGCGGGGGCCTATCCTACGAGCAGTACTTC.

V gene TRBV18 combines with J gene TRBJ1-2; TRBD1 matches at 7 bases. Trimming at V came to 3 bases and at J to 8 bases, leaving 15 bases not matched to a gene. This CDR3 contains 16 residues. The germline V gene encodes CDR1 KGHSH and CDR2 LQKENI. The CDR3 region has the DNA TGTGCCAGCTCACCGACGACCGGGACAGAGGGGTCCGGCTACACCTTC. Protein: CASSPTTGTEGSGYTF.

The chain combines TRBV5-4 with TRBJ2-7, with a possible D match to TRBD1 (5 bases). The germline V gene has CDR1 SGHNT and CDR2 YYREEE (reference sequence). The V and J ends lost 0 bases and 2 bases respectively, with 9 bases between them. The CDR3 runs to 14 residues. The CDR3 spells CASSLGGTPYEQYF. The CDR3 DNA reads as TGTGCCAGCAGCTTGGGGGGCACCCCCTACGAGCAGTACTTC. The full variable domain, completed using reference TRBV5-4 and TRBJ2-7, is ETGVTQSPTHLIKTRGQQVTLRCSSQSGHNTVSWYQQALGQGPQFIFQYYREEENGRGNFPPRFSGLQFPNYSSELNVNALELDDSALYLCASSLGGTPYEQYFGPGTRLTVT.

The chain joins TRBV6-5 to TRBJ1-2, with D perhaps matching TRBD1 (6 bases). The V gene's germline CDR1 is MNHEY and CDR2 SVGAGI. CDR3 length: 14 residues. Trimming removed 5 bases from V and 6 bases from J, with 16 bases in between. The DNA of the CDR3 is TGTGCCAGCAGTAACGCCCTCACAGGGAATGGCTACACCTTC. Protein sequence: CASSNALTGNGYTF.

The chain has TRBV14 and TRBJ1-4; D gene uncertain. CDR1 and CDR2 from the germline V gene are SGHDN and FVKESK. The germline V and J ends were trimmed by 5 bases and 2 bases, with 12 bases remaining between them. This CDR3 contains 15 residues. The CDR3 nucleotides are TGTGCCAGCAGCGCCCGGACTAACACTAATGAAAAACTGTTTTTT. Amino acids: CASSARTNTNEKLFF.

CDR3 amino acids: CASSFSWRPGSNQPQHF. In DNA, the CDR3 is TGTGCCAGCAGTTTTAGTTGGCGCCCTGGGAGCAATCAGCCCCAGCATTTT. The chain recombines TRBV27 with TRBJ1-5; D is ambiguous. Trimming took off 3 bases at V and 1 base at J, with 16 bases between the two ends. Germline values: CDR1 MNHEY, CDR2 SMNVEV (reference sequence). This CDR3 region has 17 residues.

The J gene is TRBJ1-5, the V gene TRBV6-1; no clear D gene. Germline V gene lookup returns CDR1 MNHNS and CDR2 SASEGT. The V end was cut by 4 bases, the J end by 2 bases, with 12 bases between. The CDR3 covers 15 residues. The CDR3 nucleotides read TGTGCCAGCAGTGTTCTGGTGTCGGGCAATCAGCCCCAGCATTTT. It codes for CASSVLVSGNQPQHF.

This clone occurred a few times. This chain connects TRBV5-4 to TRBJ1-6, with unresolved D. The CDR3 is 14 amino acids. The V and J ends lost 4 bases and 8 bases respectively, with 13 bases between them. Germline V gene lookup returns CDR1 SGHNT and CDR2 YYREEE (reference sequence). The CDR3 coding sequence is TGTGCCAGCAGCAAGGGCGTGGAGGATTCACCCCTCCACTTT. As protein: CASSKGVEDSPLHF.

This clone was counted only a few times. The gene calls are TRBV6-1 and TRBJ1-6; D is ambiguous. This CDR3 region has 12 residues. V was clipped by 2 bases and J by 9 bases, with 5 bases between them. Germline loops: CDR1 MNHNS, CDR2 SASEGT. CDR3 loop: CASSELGSPLHF. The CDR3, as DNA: TGTGCCAGCAGTGAACTAGGTTCACCCCTCCACTTT.

The CDR3 DNA reads as TGTGCCAGCAGCGTAGCTACGGGTGGGGGGGCCGGCGGTTCACCCCTCCACTTT. Translation: CASSVATGGGAGGSPLHF. This rearrangement joins TRBV9 to TRBJ1-6, with D maybe TRBD1 (6 bases). The CDR3 contains 18 residues. Germline V gene lookup returns CDR1 SGDLS and CDR2 YYNGEE. V was trimmed by 0 bases and J by 9 bases, leaving 22 bases between them.

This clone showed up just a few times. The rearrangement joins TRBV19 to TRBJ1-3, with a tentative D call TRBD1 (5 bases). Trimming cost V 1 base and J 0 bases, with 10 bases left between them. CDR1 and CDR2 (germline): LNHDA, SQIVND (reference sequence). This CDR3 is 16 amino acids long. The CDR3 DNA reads TGTGCCAGTAGTATAGTAGCGGGGACCTCTGGAAACACCATATATTTT. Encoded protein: CASSIVAGTSGNTIYF.

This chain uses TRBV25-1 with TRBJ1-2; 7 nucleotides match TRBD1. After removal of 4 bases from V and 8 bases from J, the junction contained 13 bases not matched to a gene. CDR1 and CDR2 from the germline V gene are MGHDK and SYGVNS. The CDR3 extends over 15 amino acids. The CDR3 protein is CASSAQGTARSGYTF. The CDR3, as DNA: TGTGCCAGCAGTGCGCAAGGGACAGCCCGTTCGGGCTACACCTTC.

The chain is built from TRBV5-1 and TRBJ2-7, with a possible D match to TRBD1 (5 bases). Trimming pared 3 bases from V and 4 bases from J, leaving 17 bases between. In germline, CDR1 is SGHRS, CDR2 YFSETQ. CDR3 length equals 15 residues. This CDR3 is CASSWGSTSVYEQYF. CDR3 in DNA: TGCGCCAGCAGCTGGGGCTCCACCTCCGTATACGAGCAGTACTTC.

The CDR3 protein is CASDLQDAYGYTF. As DNA, the CDR3 is TGCGCCAGTGACCTGCAGGACGCCTATGGCTACACCTTC. The chain combines TRBV10-2 with TRBJ1-2, with unresolved D. There are 13 residues in the CDR3. The germline CDR1 and CDR2 sequences are WSHSY and SAAADI. The V and J ends lost 9 bases and 4 bases respectively, with 15 bases between them.

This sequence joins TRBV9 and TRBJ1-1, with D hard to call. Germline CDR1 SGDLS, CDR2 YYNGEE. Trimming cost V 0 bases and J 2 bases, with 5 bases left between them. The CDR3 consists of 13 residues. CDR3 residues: CASSVAHNTEAFF. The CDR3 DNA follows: TGTGCCAGCAGCGTAGCACACAACACTGAAGCTTTCTTT.

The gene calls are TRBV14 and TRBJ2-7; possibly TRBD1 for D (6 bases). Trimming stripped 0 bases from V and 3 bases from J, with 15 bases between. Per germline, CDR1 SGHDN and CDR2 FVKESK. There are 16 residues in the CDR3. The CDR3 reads CASSQDVTAGVYEQYF. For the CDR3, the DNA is TGTGCCAGCAGCCAAGACGTGACGGCAGGGGTCTACGAGCAGTACTTC.

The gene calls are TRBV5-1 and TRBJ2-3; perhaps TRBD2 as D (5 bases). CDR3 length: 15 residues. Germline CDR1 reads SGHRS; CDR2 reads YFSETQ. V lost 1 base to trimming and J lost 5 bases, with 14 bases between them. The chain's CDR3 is CASSLRTAWEDTQYF. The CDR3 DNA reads TGCGCCAGCAGCTTGAGGACTGCGTGGGAAGATACGCAGTATTTT.